Below, one T cell receptor (beta chain) is given with its context. Its antigen is undetermined. The sample comes from a study of T cell responses to AZD1222 COVID-19 vaccine. Study summary: Pooling of second doses given at about 4 or about 12 weeks was done.

Clones were read by immunoSEQ multiplex PCR, and TCRdb kept only the in-frame ones, dropping some. The sample lists 110,000 to 150,000 clones; roughly 92% were seen once. The study, taken as a whole, reports: When two AZD1222 doses had been given, Spike-specific TCR breadth and depth rose. Along spike, vaccine-associated CD4 TCRs were found throughout, with dominance at 160-218 and 743-854.

In germline, CDR1 is GTSNPN, CDR2 SVGIG (reference sequence). CDR3 size: 13 residues. The V and J ends lost 4 bases and 1 base respectively, with 8 bases between them. The sequences come from peripheral blood, collected on day 0 of AZD1222 vaccination. The V call is TRBV30, the J call TRBJ1-3; the D is unclear. The clonotype comes from an adult in good health. CDR3 sequence (DNA): TGTGCCTGGAATGGTTTTTCTGGAAACACCATATATTTT. It translates to CAWNGFSGNTIYF.